These T cell receptor beta chains were read from a single sample in a study of T cell changes during pregnancy in multiple sclerosis. Repertoires were generated with immunoSEQ multiplex PCR, while TCRdb's copy carries only in-frame clones and drops some. The data show 85,000 to 110,000 clones, with almost 95% seen just once and about 0.93% held by the top ten. The material was peripheral blood, obtained after pregnancy. Receptors originate from a female donor with multiple sclerosis, enrolled in a pregnancy study. Both conserved end residues are part of each CDR3. The D gene is left open where the match is weak. The size entry is marked missing in some rows and otherwise reads once, few, many or a size class.

TRBJ2-5 | TRBV4-2 | NA | once | TGTGCCAGCAGCCTGACGAGCCGGGACACCTTTCAAGAGACCCAGTACTTC | CASSLTSRDTFQETQYF
TRBJ1-1 | TRBV29-1 | NA | NA | TGCAGCGTTCTTGGACAGAGCAACACTGAAGCTTTCTTT | CSVLGQSNTEAFF
TRBJ2-1 | TRBV15 | TRBD2 | NA | TGTGCCACCAGCAGGACTAGCGGGGTCAAGAATGAGCAGTTCTTC | CATSRTSGVKNEQFF
TRBJ2-5 | TRBV11-2 | TRBD1 | NA | TGTGCCAGCAGCACCAACAGGGGGCGAAGGGAGACCCAGTACTTC | CASSTNRGRRETQYF
TRBJ2-7 | TRBV27 | NA | once | TGTGCCAGCAGAAAACAGGCGGTGAGCCCTGAGCAGTACTTC | CASRKQAVSPEQYF
TRBJ1-5 | TRBV4-1 | TRBD1 | NA | TGCGCCAGCAGCCAAGATCCCAGCGCAGGGGGCTATAGCAATCAGCCCCAGCATTTT | CASSQDPSAGGYSNQPQHF
TRBJ2-5 | TRBV7-2 | TRBD2 | NA | TGTGCCAGCAGCTTACAGTCCGGCGGGAGCCCGAGGGGGACCCAGTACTTC | CASSLQSGGSPRGTQYF
TRBJ1-1 | TRBV7-9 | NA | NA | TGTGCCAGCAGCAACCGGGACACTGAAGCTTTCTTT | CASSNRDTEAFF
TRBJ1-2 | TRBV5-8 | NA | NA | TGTGCCAGCAGCTTGGGCCCGGGTTCCGGGGGTTATGGCTACACCTTC | CASSLGPGSGGYGYTF
TRBJ1-4 | TRBV7-8 | TRBD1 | NA | TGTGCCAGCAGCTTAACCGGGACAGGGGTAGGGGAAAAACTGTTTTTT | CASSLTGTGVGEKLFF
TRBJ2-2 | TRBV7-9 | TRBD1 | once | TGTGCCAGCAGCCCTCAGGGGGCCACCGGGGAGCTGTTTTTT | CASSPQGATGELFF
TRBJ2-7 | TRBV28 | TRBD2 | NA | TGTGCCAGCAGTGGCTCAGCGGGAGGGAACTTCCACGAGCAGTACTTC | CASSGSAGGNFHEQYF
TRBJ1-1 | TRBV6-5 | TRBD1 | NA | TGTGCCAGCAGGGCGGACAGGGGGCAAACGGAAGCTTTCTTT | CASRADRGQTEAFF
TRBJ2-1 | TRBV19 | TRBD2 | NA | TGTGCCAGCGTCGGGCCCCGCGGGGGCAATGAGCAGTTCTTC | CASVGPRGGNEQFF
TRBJ2-7 | TRBV7-9 | TRBD1 | NA | TGTGCCAGCAGCGGGTCCGGGACAGACCTCCCCCACGAGCAGTACTTC | CASSGSGTDLPHEQYF
TRBJ1-4 | TRBV7-9 | NA | NA | TGTGCCAGCAGCTCTTATAATGAAAAACTGTTTTTT | CASSSYNEKLFF
TRBJ2-1 | TRBV5-4 | TRBD2 | once | TGTGCCAGCAGCTCGGGACTAGCGGGGAACAATGAGCAGTTCTTC | CASSSGLAGNNEQFF
TRBJ2-1 | TRBV5-5 | NA | NA | TGTGCCAGCAGCCCTGGCGGTGGCAATGAGCAGTTCTTC | CASSPGGGNEQFF
TRBJ2-6 | TRBV6-1 | NA | NA | TGTGCCAGCAGTGAGAATGCGGTTTTCTCTGGGGCCAACGTCCTGACTTTC | CASSENAVFSGANVLTF
TRBJ2-3 | TRBV2 | NA | NA | TGTGCCAGCAGTGAGTGGAGGGGGCGAGAAGATACGCAGTATTTT | CASSEWRGREDTQYF
TRBJ2-7 | TRBV15 | TRBD1 | NA | TGTGCCACCAGCCCCGGACAGGGGGCCCCCTACGAGCAGTACTTC | CATSPGQGAPYEQYF
TRBJ2-3 | TRBV27 | TRBD2 | NA | TGTGCCAGCAGTGGGACTAGCGGGGGCCTCAGCACAGATACGCAGTATTTT | CASSGTSGGLSTDTQYF
TRBJ1-3 | TRBV9 | TRBD1 | NA | TGTGCCAGCAGCGTAGCGACAGGGCGAGGAAACACCATATATTTT | CASSVATGRGNTIYF
TRBJ2-7 | TRBV5-5 | TRBD1 | NA | TGTGCCAGCAGCCCCCGGGACAGGAACTACGAGCAGTACTTC | CASSPRDRNYEQYF
TRBJ1-6 | TRBV7-2 | TRBD1 | NA | TGTGCCAGCAGCGCCCGACAGGGAAATTCACCCCTCCACTTT | CASSARQGNSPLHF
TRBJ2-7 | TRBV2 | TRBD2 | NA | TGTGCCAGCAGGGCCGGGACTAGCGGGCTTGGGAGCTCCTACGAGCAGTACTTC | CASRAGTSGLGSSYEQYF
TRBJ2-7 | TRBV14 | NA | NA | TGTGCCAGCAGCCAAGGGGCCAGTGGAGGCTCCTACGAGCAGTACTTC | CASSQGASGGSYEQYF
TRBJ1-5 | TRBV2 | NA | NA | TGTGCCAGCAGCGGAGATCAGCCCCAGCATTTT | CASSGDQPQHF
TRBJ1-2 | TRBV28 | NA | NA | TGTGCCAGCAGTTCCTTCCAGGGGAGTTATGGCTACACCTTC | CASSSFQGSYGYTF
TRBJ2-4 | TRBV9 | TRBD2 | NA | TGTGCCAGCAGCTCCTGGACTAGCGGGAGGGAAAACATTCAGTACTTC | CASSSWTSGRENIQYF
TRBJ2-1 | TRBV2 | TRBD2 | NA | TGTGCCAGCAGTGTCGGGGAGGGTGTATCCTACAATGAGCAGTTCTTC | CASSVGEGVSYNEQFF
TRBJ1-1 | TRBV29-1 | NA | once | TGCAGCGCCCCTCTGGAGGGGAACACTGAAGCTTTCTTT | CSAPLEGNTEAFF
TRBJ1-1 | TRBV28 | TRBD1 | NA | TGTGCCAGCAGTGCCCGGACAGGGTGGAACACTGAAGCTTTCTTT | CASSARTGWNTEAFF
TRBJ1-4 | TRBV13 | NA | NA | TGTGCCAGCAGCTTATGGAGGGCAACTAATGAAAAACTGTTTTTT | CASSLWRATNEKLFF
TRBJ2-7 | TRBV5-5 | TRBD1 | NA | TGTGCCAGCAGCCCCGGACAGGGAAGATCCTACGAGCAGTACTTC | CASSPGQGRSYEQYF
TRBJ2-3 | TRBV19 | TRBD2 | once | TGTGCCAGTAGCTTAGCGGGAGCGACGGATACGCAGTATTTT | CASSLAGATDTQYF